This TCR beta chain was sequenced for a study of cytomegalovirus exposure and HLA in healthy donors. Study findings and constraints: In vitro data verified a few CMV-associated chains as specific for CMV antigens. A later analysis associated some 16,000 TCR beta sequences with HLA alleles at a 0.05 false discovery rate. Despite most TCR sequences being rare, some public TCRs occurred in many donors.

PCR was performed using 60 Vbeta and 13 Jbeta primers. Original data processing: Among the unique TCR beta chains that a later analysis counted, about 84 million in all, 10 million to 13 million were shared. Generated by immunoSEQ multiplex PCR, the TCRdb table keeps only in-frame clones and is missing some. V, J and clone size reflect that table, while D and trimming were determined from the DNA. The table records about 120,000 clones, under 90% of them present only once. CDR1 and CDR2 from the germline V gene are KGHSH and LQKENI. The CDR3 extends over 15 amino acids. Trimming took 4 bases from V and 2 from J, leaving 13 bases between them. Notes on this clone: No antigen is known for it.

The sequencing sample was made of PBMCs. This clonotype was sampled from a female donor in good health and CMV-seropositive. The J gene is TRBJ2-3, the V gene TRBV18; unclear D gene. The CDR3 nucleotides read TGTGCCAGCTCACTAACATCCTTATTCACAGATACGCAGTATTTT. Protein product: CASSLTSLFTDTQYF.